The 13 T cell receptor beta chains listed next were all sequenced from one sample in a study of CD8+CD57+ T cells in acquired aplastic anemia. According to the study, genomic DNA was the template for TCR beta VDJ and CDR3 profiling. Via MiXCR, TCRdb re-called the reads, giving one row per CDR3 protein. The repertoire holds around 170,000 distinct CDR3 sequences, with about 60% as singletons. Sample: sorted CD4+, CD8+, or CD8+CD57+ T cells (not recorded which) from PBMCs. These receptor sequences come from a human donor in good health.

The chain carries TRBV24-1 and TRBJ2-3, with D hard to call. In germline, CDR1 is KGHDR, CDR2 SFDVKD. This CDR3 has 14 residues. The V end was cut by 2 bases, the J end by 4 bases, with 9 bases between. The CDR3 nucleotides read TGTGCCACCAGTGATTCCATAGTGGCAGATACGCAGTATTTT. Translation gives CATSDSIVADTQYF.

The chain is built from TRBV20-1 and TRBJ1-5, with TRBD1 matching over 9 bases. The CDR3 length is 15 residues. Germline CDR1 is DFQATT and CDR2 is SNEGSKA (reference sequence). The V segment lost 1 base and the J segment 1 base; nucleotides outside the gene matches: 2. The CDR3 DNA reads as TGCAGTGCTAGAGGGGGGACAGGGAGCAATCAGCCCCAGCATTTT. It specifies CSARGGTGSNQPQHF.

This clonotype was seen more than once but under ten times. The chain couples TRBV3-1 to TRBJ2-1; 11 bases match TRBD2. The V segment lost 4 bases and the J segment 0 bases; nucleotides outside the gene matches: 5. CDR1 is LGHDT and CDR2 is YNNKEL in the germline V gene (reference sequence). The CDR3 extends over 17 amino acids. In nucleotides, the CDR3 is TGTGCCAGCAGCCCCGGGACTAGCGGAATCTCCTACAATGAGCAGTTCTTC. As protein: CASSPGTSGISYNEQFF.

The chain recombines TRBV7-6 with TRBJ2-1; perhaps TRBD2 as D (5 bases). V lost 3 bases and J 6 bases, leaving 21 bases between the germline ends. This CDR3 spans 17 amino acids. CDR1 SGHVS and CDR2 FNYEAQ come from the germline V gene. The CDR3 loop is CASSFQLGSNALNEQFF. CDR3 sequence (DNA): TGTGCCAGCAGCTTTCAACTAGGCTCTAACGCCCTCAATGAGCAGTTCTTC.

Details on this clonotype: This is likely a read error, given that the CDR3 carries no conserved phenylalanine or tryptophan at its end. It is unclear where the CDR3 begins or ends on the DNA, so no DNA is shown, and the CDR3 is as TCRdb lists it. J is TRBJ2-3 and V is TRBV25-1; the table's D gene call, TRBD1, was not cross checked with the DNA. The CDR3 spans 17 amino acids, including both terminal residues. In germline, CDR1 is MGHDK, CDR2 SYGVNS. The CDR3 reads CASSENRQGWSTDTQYS.

The chain uses TRBV7-9 and TRBJ1-2; 8 bases map to TRBD1. Germline V gene data show CDR1 as SEHNR and CDR2 as FQNEAQ (reference sequence). The CDR3 length is 15 residues. V gave up 5 bases and J gave up 8 bases; unmatched junction bases: 13. CDR3 nucleotides: TGTGCCAGCAGCCCGACAGGGGACCGGGCGGGGGGCTACACCTTC. Amino acids: CASSPTGDRAGGYTF. The full variable domain, completed using reference TRBV7-9 and TRBJ1-2, is DTGVSQNPRHKITKRGQNVTFRCDPISEHNRLYWYRQTLGQGPEFLTYFQNEAQLEKSRLLSDRFSAERPKGSFSTLEIQRTEQGDSAMYLCASSPTGDRAGGYTFGSGTRLTVV.

The CDR3 protein is CATSRNEEGDNTDTQYF. In DNA, the CDR3 is TGTGCCACCAGTAGGAATGAGGAGGGGGATAACACAGATACGCAGTATTTT. The chain couples TRBV7-2 to TRBJ2-3, with D perhaps assigned TRBD1 or TRBD2 (6 bases each). This CDR3 is 17 amino acids long. The V gene's germline CDR1 is SGHTA and CDR2 FQGNSA. Between the trimmed V and J ends, which lost 10 bases and 2 bases, there was a span of 25 bases.

J is TRBJ1-1 and V is TRBV25-1, with unresolved D. Germline loops: CDR1 MGHDK, CDR2 SYGVNS. V was cut by 8 bases and J by 4 bases, with 8 bases left in between. The CDR3 consists of 11 residues. The CDR3 region has the DNA TGTGCCAGCCTGGGGAGCACTGAAGCTTTCTTT. Protein sequence: CASLGSTEAFF.

The gene calls are TRBV25-1 and TRBJ2-1, with 7 bases matching TRBD2. Trimming at V came to 6 bases and at J to 9 bases, leaving 8 bases not matched to a gene. The CDR3 spans 13 residues. Germline CDR1 is MGHDK and CDR2 is SYGVNS. CDR3 region: CASSPGGIGEQFF. The CDR3, as DNA: TGTGCCAGCAGCCCCGGGGGGATCGGTGAGCAGTTCTTC.

This clonotype was seen only a few times. This CDR3 is CSVKRLAVANYGYTF. In nucleotides, the CDR3 is TGCAGCGTTAAAAGGCTGGCAGTAGCTAACTATGGCTACACCTTC. The V call is TRBV29-1, the J call TRBJ1-2; no reliable D call. V was pared by 5 bases and J by 0 bases, with 16 bases between. This CDR3 region has 15 residues. Germline V lookup: CDR1 SQVTM, CDR2 ANQGSEA.

This rearrangement joins TRBV7-4 to TRBJ2-1; D may correspond to TRBD1 or TRBD2 (5 bases each). Trimming cost V 5 bases and J 4 bases, with 9 bases left between them. The length of the CDR3 is 13 residues. Germline values: CDR1 SGHVT, CDR2 SQSDAQ. The CDR3 DNA reads TGTGCCAGCAGCCCGGGGCCTTACAATGAGCAGTTCTTC. Encoded protein: CASSPGPYNEQFF.

As regards this clonotype: An end of the junction does not agree with germline; a read error may underlie this. The rearrangement links TRBV2 to TRBJ1-3; possibly TRBD1 for D (6 bases). The CDR3 contains 16 residues. Germline V gives CDR1 SNHLY, CDR2 FYNNEI. The CDR3 nucleotides are TGTGCTAGCAGTGAGTTAGGGGGGCCGACTGGAAACACCATATATTTT. Translated, it gives CASSELGGPTGNTIYF.

The chain recombines TRBV2 with TRBJ1-5; D call uncertain. Trimming left V 8 bases short and J 7 bases short, with 18 bases between. Germline V gene lookup returns CDR1 SNHLY and CDR2 FYNNEI. This CDR3 region has 14 residues. The CDR3 DNA sequence: TGTGCCAGCGGGATCATCCCGGTTGGACAGCCCCAGCATTTT. It codes for CASGIIPVGQPQHF.